The 29 T cell receptor beta chains below were found in one sample sequenced in a study of T cells after yellow fever vaccination. TCRdb used MiXCR to reprocess the 5' RACE reads, holding one entry per CDR3 protein. The data contain more than 80,000 distinct CDR3 sequences, less than 6% of them singletons. The specimen comprised CD8+ T cells sorted from PBMCs, sampled 10 days after the yellow fever booster vaccination. The receptors stem from a man aged 18 to 35 who received the YFV17D yellow fever vaccine.

This clonotype was recorded many times. This chain joins TRBV4-3 and TRBJ2-2; TRBD1 aligns across 8 bases. The germline V gene has CDR1 LGHNA and CDR2 YSLEER. Trimming cost V 4 bases and J 1 base; bases outside gene matches: 5. The CDR3 covers 16 residues. CDR3 coding DNA: TGCGCCAGCAGCCCCAGACAGGGGTGGAACACCGGGGAGCTGTTTTTT. It encodes CASSPRQGWNTGELFF.

J is TRBJ2-5 and V is TRBV24-1; the D call may be TRBD1 or TRBD2 (7 bases each). V gave up 5 bases and J gave up 5 bases, with 20 bases separating them. The germline gives CDR1 KGHDR, CDR2 SFDVKD. The CDR3 consists of 16 residues. The CDR3 is CATSALGRGLFETQYF. In DNA form, the CDR3 reads TGTGCCACCAGTGCCCTAGGGAGGGGGCTCTTTGAGACCCAGTACTTC.

V gene TRBV6-6 combines with J gene TRBJ2-3, with 8 bases fitting TRBD2. The germline V gene has CDR1 MNHNY and CDR2 SVGAGI (reference sequence). CDR3 length: 18 residues. Trimming took 0 bases from V and 2 from J; bases not matched to a gene: 10. CDR3 sequence reads: CASSYSSLAGGNTDTQYF. The CDR3 coding sequence is TGTGCCAGCAGTTACTCCTCCCTGGCGGGGGGAAACACAGATACGCAGTATTTT.

The chain employs TRBV29-1 and TRBJ2-1; TRBD2 is a possible D gene (5 bases). Germline CDR1 is SQVTM and CDR2 is ANQGSEA. The CDR3 consists of 11 residues. CDR3 DNA: TGCAGTTACGAGGGCTACAATGAGCAGTTCTTC. Protein product: CSYEGYNEQFF.

At least ten counts were recorded for this clonotype. This chain connects TRBV12-3 or TRBV12-4 to TRBJ1-5, with TRBD1 matching 9 bases. This CDR3 is built from 16 residues. The junction had 12 bases not matched to a gene; V was cut back by 5 bases and J by 7 bases. The CDR3 DNA reads as TGTGCCAGCAGTCCCGGGACAGGGAGGAGGAGACAGCCCCAGCATTTT. It encodes CASSPGTGRRRQPQHF.

The chain uses TRBV7-2 and TRBJ1-5; the match to TRBD1 covers 7 bases. The J segment lost 4 bases and the V segment lost 5 bases, leaving 5 bases of the junction unmatched. CDR1 is SGHTA and CDR2 is FQGNSA in the germline V gene. The CDR3 is 14 residues long. CDR3 coding DNA: TGTGCCAGCAGCCTAACAGGGGTTAATCAGCCCCAGCATTTT. Its translation: CASSLTGVNQPQHF.

This clonotype was seen ten or more times. The V gene is TRBV7-3, the J gene TRBJ1-1; D is ambiguous. The CDR3 consists of 16 residues. V was trimmed by 2 bases and J by 0 bases, leaving 13 bases between them. Germline V gene data show CDR1 as SGHTA and CDR2 as FQGTGA. CDR3 sequence reads: CASSLAPGDLNTEAFF. The CDR3 DNA follows: TGTGCCAGCAGCTTAGCCCCCGGAGATTTGAACACTGAAGCTTTCTTT.

This clonotype has more than one count but fewer than ten. V gene TRBV6-6 combines with J gene TRBJ2-5, with D unclear. The CDR3 length is 11 residues. Trimming left V 6 bases short and J 3 bases short, with 5 bases between. The germline V gene has CDR1 MNHNY and CDR2 SVGAGI (reference sequence). CDR3 sequence (DNA): TGTGCCAGCAGATTCGAAGAGACCCAGTACTTC. Translated, it gives CASRFEETQYF.

This clonotype was counted many times. The chain couples TRBV6-5 to TRBJ1-3; D remains ambiguous. CDR1 and CDR2 (germline): MNHEY, SVGAGI. V lost 4 bases, J lost 3 bases, and 7 bases lay in between. The CDR3 extends over 13 amino acids. The CDR3 loop reads CASSSGFGNTIYF. The CDR3 DNA follows: TGTGCCAGCAGTTCGGGGTTTGGAAACACCATATATTTT.

This clonotype was seen more than once but under ten times. The chain recombines TRBV28 with TRBJ1-6, with TRBD1 matching 8 bases. The J segment lost 7 bases and the V segment lost 5 bases, leaving 7 bases of the junction unmatched. Germline CDR1 MDHEN, CDR2 SYDVKM. The CDR3 runs to 15 residues. The CDR3 loop is CASSPQDRVNSPLHF. The CDR3 coding sequence is TGTGCCAGCAGTCCTCAGGACAGGGTGAATTCACCCCTCCACTTT.

This clonotype was counted between two and nine times. This rearrangement joins TRBV6-5 to TRBJ2-5; D gene unclear. This CDR3 is 14 amino acids long. V was clipped by 5 bases and J by 4 bases, with 14 bases between them. Germline V gene lookup returns CDR1 MNHEY and CDR2 SVGAGI. CDR3 nucleotide sequence: TGTGCCAGCAGTCCAACCGATTTATTAGAGACCCAGTACTTC. This translates into CASSPTDLLETQYF.

The sample holds a few counts of this clonotype. This chain joins TRBV7-6 and TRBJ2-2, with D uncertain. V dropped 5 bases and J dropped 3 bases, with 16 bases sitting between them. Per the germline V gene, CDR1 is SGHVS and CDR2 is FNYEAQ. The CDR3 is 16 residues long. DNA for the CDR3: TGTGCCAGCAGCCCCTCCGGGCTATTGTACACCGGGGAGCTGTTTTTT. Translating it yields CASSPSGLLYTGELFF. The entire variable domain, with the rest obtained from reference TRBV7-6 and TRBJ2-2, is as follows: GAGVSQSPRYKVTKRGQDVALRCDPISGHVSLYWYRQALGQGPEFLTYFNYEAQQDKSGLPNDRFSAERPEGSISTLTIQRTEQRDSAMYRCASSPSGLLYTGELFFGEGSRLTVL.

This rearrangement joins TRBV10-3 to TRBJ2-3; no reliable D call. V was shortened by 4 bases and J by 3 bases, with 5 bases between the two germline ends. Germline CDR1 ENHRY, CDR2 SYGVKD. The CDR3 is 12 residues long. The CDR3 nucleotides read TGTGCCATCAGTGCCGATACAGATACGCAGTATTTT. This encodes CAISADTDTQYF.

This rearrangement joins TRBV12-3 or TRBV12-4 to TRBJ2-7; TRBD2 might be the D (6 bases). Trimming removed 6 bases at V and 5 bases at J, with 14 bases between. The CDR3 length is 13 residues. This CDR3 reads CASSLGGIHEQYV. In nucleotides, the CDR3 is TGTGCCAGCAGCCTTGGAGGGATCCACGAGCAGTACGTC.

This clonotype has a handful of counts. The chain is built from TRBV12-3 or TRBV12-4 and TRBJ1-2; D is unclear. This CDR3 has 12 amino acids. With 3 bases removed from V and 4 bases from J, the gap between germline ends came to 6 bases. The CDR3 DNA reads TGTGCCAGCAGTTTCCAGTCCTATGGCTACACCTTC. It encodes CASSFQSYGYTF.

This clonotype was recorded many times. The rearrangement links TRBV6-5 to TRBJ1-1; the match to TRBD1 covers 7 bases. V lost 10 bases to trimming and J lost 1 base; unmatched junction nucleotides: 9. The CDR3 runs to 14 residues. CDR1 and CDR2 from the germline V gene are MNHEY and SVGAGI. CDR3 DNA sequence: TGTGCCACCCTGTGGGGACAGTGGAACACTGAAGCTTTCTTT. Translating gives CATLWGQWNTEAFF.

This clonotype was detected many times. V and J are TRBV5-6 and TRBJ2-3; D gene ambiguous. CDR3 length: 12 amino acids. V dropped 1 base and J dropped 5 bases, with 5 bases sitting between them. Germline assignment: CDR1 SGHDT and CDR2 YYEEEE. The CDR3 spells CASSLQVDTQYF. In DNA, the CDR3 is TGTGCCAGCAGCTTGCAGGTAGATACGCAGTATTTT. Filled out from reference TRBV5-6 and TRBJ2-3, the complete variable domain reads DAGVTQSPTHLIKTRGQQVTLRCSPKSGHDTVSWYQQALGQGPQFIFQYYEEEERQRGNFPDRFSGHQFPNYSSELNVNALLLGDSALYLCASSLQVDTQYFGPGTRLTVL.

This clonotype was recorded at least ten times. The V gene is TRBV9, the J gene TRBJ2-1, with 10 bases matching TRBD1. This CDR3 is built from 15 residues. Looked up from germline, CDR1 is SGDLS and CDR2 is YYNGEE. The junction had 4 bases not matched to a gene; V was cut back by 3 bases and J by 4 bases. CDR3 residues: CASSAGTGVYNEQFF. The DNA for the CDR3 is TGTGCCAGCAGCGCGGGGACAGGGGTATACAATGAGCAGTTCTTC.

V usage is TRBV28 and J usage is TRBJ2-1; 10 bases fit TRBD2. Germline V gives CDR1 MDHEN, CDR2 SYDVKM. The J segment lost 7 bases and the V segment lost 6 bases, leaving 12 bases of the junction unmatched. The CDR3 is 16 residues long. The CDR3 region is CASSQTGVLAGNEQFF. CDR3 DNA sequence: TGTGCCAGCAGCCAGACGGGGGTACTAGCGGGAAATGAGCAGTTCTTC.

As regards this clonotype: This sequence may be a read error, since a much larger clone differs from it by one base. The chain uses TRBV6-4 and TRBJ2-3, with D perhaps TRBD2 (5 bases). The germline gives CDR1 MRHNA, CDR2 SNTAGT. CDR3 length: 13 residues. V lost 4 bases and J 0 bases, leaving 5 bases between the germline ends. CDR3 DNA: TGTGCCAGCAGTGCGGGGAGCACAGATACGCAGTATTTT. It yields the protein CASSAGSTDTQYF.

This clonotype occurred a few times. The chain has TRBV4-3 and TRBJ2-7; D remains ambiguous. The V gene's germline CDR1 is LGHNA and CDR2 YSLEER. Between the trimmed V and J ends, which lost 0 bases and 1 base, there was a span of 10 bases. The CDR3 is made up of 15 amino acids. This CDR3 is CASSQDVGFSYEQYV. CDR3 DNA: TGCGCCAGCAGCCAAGATGTCGGGTTTTCCTACGAGCAGTACGTC.

This clonotype was found a few times. The V call is TRBV3-1, the J call TRBJ2-7, with D unclear. V was shortened by 4 bases and J by 4 bases, with 8 bases between the two germline ends. The V gene's germline CDR1 is LGHDT and CDR2 YNNKEL (reference sequence). This CDR3 has 12 amino acids. In DNA form, the CDR3 reads TGTGCCAGCAGCCTCGTCTTTTACGAGCAGTACTTC. Protein sequence: CASSLVFYEQYF.

This clonotype was found a few times. The V and J genes are TRBV7-9 and TRBJ1-1; TRBD1 matches 9 bases. The V and J ends lost 5 bases and 5 bases, in that order; junction bases with no gene match: 6. CDR1 is SEHNR and CDR2 is FQNEAQ in the germline V gene (reference sequence). This CDR3 contains 14 residues. The CDR3, as DNA: TGTGCCAGCAGCACACGACAGGGGGGGACTGAAGCTTTCTTT. This encodes CASSTRQGGTEAFF. The full variable domain, completed using reference TRBV7-9 and TRBJ1-1, is DTGVSQNPRHKITKRGQNVTFRCDPISEHNRLYWYRQTLGQGPEFLTYFQNEAQLEKSRLLSDRFSAERPKGSFSTLEIQRTEQGDSAMYLCASSTRQGGTEAFFGQGTRLTVV.

This clonotype was counted at least ten times. The gene calls are TRBV4-3 and TRBJ2-1; 7 bases are shared with TRBD1. Germline V gives CDR1 LGHNA, CDR2 YSLEER. Trimming took 6 bases from V and 4 from J; bases not matched to a gene: 9. The CDR3 has 15 amino acids. CDR3 nucleotides: TGCGCCAGCAGGGCCGGGACAGCGTCTTACAATGAGCAGTTCTTC. Protein product: CASRAGTASYNEQFF.

This clonotype has only a few counts. The chain combines TRBV19 with TRBJ2-7, with a possible D match to TRBD1 (6 bases). Trimming shortened V by 4 bases and J by 3 bases, and 19 bases separated the two germline ends. Looked up from germline, CDR1 is LNHDA and CDR2 is SQIVND (reference sequence). CDR3 length: 16 amino acids. The CDR3 spells CASSTIRDTLGYEQYF. In DNA, the CDR3 is TGTGCCAGTAGTACCATACGGGACACCCTAGGCTACGAGCAGTACTTC.

V usage is TRBV4-3 and J usage is TRBJ2-5, with 7 bases lining up with TRBD1. Germline V lookup: CDR1 LGHNA, CDR2 YSLEER. The junction had 8 bases not matched to a gene; V was cut back by 2 bases and J by 2 bases. The CDR3 covers 16 residues. The chain's CDR3 is CASSQRRDSSQETQYF. For the CDR3, the DNA is TGCGCCAGCAGCCAAAGAAGGGACAGCTCTCAAGAGACCCAGTACTTC.

As concerns this clonotype: This may be a read error, as it is one base from a much larger clone. This chain joins TRBV4-3 and TRBJ2-7; D is unclear. CDR3 size: 19 residues. CDR1 LGHNA and CDR2 YSLEER come from the germline V gene. V lost 0 bases, J lost 2 bases, and 23 bases lay in between. The CDR3 reads CASSQDWSLALSNPYEQYF. CDR3 bases: TGCGCCAGCAGCCAAGACTGGAGTCTGGCCCTTTCCAACCCCTACGAGCAGTACTTC.

This chain uses TRBV4-1 with TRBJ2-1; D may be TRBD1 (6 bases). V was pared by 1 base and J by 0 bases, with 10 bases between. The CDR3 loop spans 16 amino acids. Per the germline V gene, CDR1 is MGHRA and CDR2 is YSYEKL. CDR3 in amino acids: CASSQADRGSYNEQFF. For the CDR3, the DNA is TGCGCCAGCAGCCAAGCGGACAGAGGCTCCTACAATGAGCAGTTCTTC.

The chain carries TRBV4-1 and TRBJ1-3; possibly TRBD1 for D (5 bases). This CDR3 contains 17 residues. Trimming took 3 bases from V and 3 from J, leaving 18 bases between them. The germline V gene encodes CDR1 MGHRA and CDR2 YSYEKL. CDR3 DNA sequence: TGCGCCAGCAGCCAGAGACAGACCGTGCCGTTTGGAAACACCATATATTTT. Translated, it gives CASSQRQTVPFGNTIYF.